The 22 T cell receptor beta chains presented below share a single source sample, sequenced in a study of T cell repertoires in cytomegalovirus infection. Their cognate antigens are unknown. TCRdb re-derived calls from the reads in MiXCR, one entry per CDR3 protein. The sample holds fewer than 900,000 distinct CDR3 sequences, about 28% seen once. The specimen was cultured CD8+ T cells from PBMCs, collected from culture after CMV antigen stimulation. Every receptor here comes from a human donor in good health (CMV status not recorded). Some clones in this sample may be carry-over from other donors' samples.

The V call is TRBV7-9, the J call TRBJ2-3; no definite D call. This CDR3 is 16 amino acids long. Between the trimmed V and J ends, which lost 4 bases and 0 bases, there was a span of 14 bases. The V gene's germline CDR1 is SEHNR and CDR2 FQNEAQ (reference sequence). The DNA for the CDR3 is TGTGCCAGCAGCTCCCGCTTCGGAGATAGCACAGATACGCAGTATTTT. Its protein product is CASSSRFGDSTDTQYF.

CDR3 DNA sequence: TGTGCCAGTAGTCCAAAAGGCTGGGGGGTTCAGCCCCAGCATTTT. This translates into CASSPKGWGVQPQHF. This sequence joins TRBV19 and TRBJ1-5, with a possible D match to TRBD1 (5 bases). The CDR3 has 15 residues. In germline, CDR1 is LNHDA, CDR2 SQIVND (reference sequence). Trimming pared 5 bases from V and 6 bases from J, leaving 17 bases between. Looking up the rest from reference TRBV19 and TRBJ1-5 gives the full variable domain: DGGITQSPKYLFRKEGQNVTLSCEQNLNHDAMYWYRQDPGQGLRLIYYSQIVNDFQKGDIAEGYSVSREKKESFPLTVTSAQKNPTAFYLCASSPKGWGVQPQHFGDGTRLSIL.

This clonotype has a handful of counts. The chain links TRBV29-1 to TRBJ1-2; D possibly corresponds to TRBD1 (6 bases). The CDR3 has 14 residues. Germline CDR1 reads SQVTM; CDR2 reads ANQGSEA. With 2 bases removed from V and 3 bases from J, the gap between germline ends came to 13 bases. CDR3 region: CSVEKDRRDYGYTF. DNA of the CDR3: TGCAGCGTTGAAAAAGACAGGCGGGACTATGGCTACACCTTC.

This clonotype was seen a few times. The chain links TRBV4-1 to TRBJ2-3; D gene unclear. The V and J ends lost 4 bases and 3 bases respectively, with 17 bases between them. The CDR3 totals 16 residues. Germline V CDR1 and CDR2: MGHRA, YSYEKL. As DNA, the CDR3 is TGCGCCAGCAGCCCCCTCGAAGCCGAAGGGACAGATACGCAGTATTTT. Its translation: CASSPLEAEGTDTQYF.

The rearrangement uses TRBV27 and TRBJ1-1, with unresolved D. The V end lost 3 bases, the J end lost 1 base, and 9 bases lay between the germline ends. The V gene's germline CDR1 is MNHEY and CDR2 SMNVEV (reference sequence). The CDR3 sequence is 14 residues long. DNA of the CDR3: TGTGCCAGCAGTTTCGGTTCCCGGAACACTGAAGCTTTCTTT. The encoded protein is CASSFGSRNTEAFF.

The chain links TRBV6-2 or TRBV6-3 to TRBJ2-7; a weak D match, TRBD1 (6 bases). Trimming left V 10 bases short and J 3 bases short, with 19 bases between. The CDR3 spans 14 residues. Germline V gives CDR1 MNHEY, CDR2 SVGEGT. The CDR3 nucleotides read TGTGCCACCAAGGACAGCTTGGACCGCTACGAGCAGTACGTC. Translating it yields CATKDSLDRYEQYV.

This clonotype was detected a few times. The chain uses TRBV6-5 and TRBJ2-3; no firm D call. CDR3 size: 16 residues. CDR1 MNHEY and CDR2 SVGAGI come from the germline V gene. Trimming shortened V by 0 bases and J by 0 bases, and 10 bases separated the two germline ends. The CDR3 sequence: CASSYSLITSTDTQYF. DNA for the CDR3: TGTGCCAGCAGTTACTCGTTGATTACTAGCACAGATACGCAGTATTTT.

This clonotype was recorded a few times. The chain has TRBV4-1 and TRBJ1-2; D perhaps matches TRBD1 (6 bases). The CDR3 has 14 residues. The V end was cut by 4 bases, the J end by 6 bases, with 15 bases between. Germline CDR1 and CDR2: MGHRA and YSYEKL. The chain's CDR3 is CASSPKGTRDGYTF. The CDR3 region has the DNA TGCGCCAGCAGCCCTAAAGGGACAAGAGATGGCTACACCTTC.

This chain connects TRBV5-1 to TRBJ1-1; 9 bases fit TRBD1. The CDR3 length is 14 residues. Germline assignment: CDR1 SGHRS and CDR2 YFSETQ. Trimming at V came to 0 bases and at J to 7 bases, leaving 4 bases not matched to a gene. The CDR3 coding sequence is TGCGCCAGCAGCTTGGCCGGGACAGGGAGTGAAGCTTTCTTT. This translates into CASSLAGTGSEAFF.

This clonotype was recorded at least ten times. The chain employs TRBV7-2 and TRBJ1-5; D unresolved. V was pared by 0 bases and J by 7 bases, with 10 bases between. The germline gives CDR1 SGHTA, CDR2 FQGNSA. The CDR3 has 14 residues. The DNA of the CDR3 is TGTGCCAGCAGCTTAGCGAGGGTGGGGCAGCCCCAGCATTTT. This encodes CASSLARVGQPQHF.

The chain combines TRBV5-5 with TRBJ1-5; no clear D. The V end was cut by 0 bases, the J end by 5 bases, with 6 bases between. In germline, CDR1 is SGHKS, CDR2 YYEKEE (reference sequence). This CDR3 is 13 amino acids long. CDR3 coding DNA: TGTGCCAGCAGCTTGGCTTCGTATCAGCCCCAGCATTTT. This sequence encodes CASSLASYQPQHF. The variable domain in full, completed from reference TRBV5-5 and TRBJ1-5, reads DAGVTQSPTHLIKTRGQQVTLRCSPISGHKSVSWYQQVLGQGPQFIFQYYEKEERGRGNFPDRFSARQFPNYSSELNVNALLLGDSALYLCASSLASYQPQHFGDGTRLSIL.

This clonotype occurred many times. V gene TRBV7-2 combines with J gene TRBJ1-6, with TRBD1 as a possible D gene (6 bases). The CDR3 has 17 amino acids. The germline V gene has CDR1 SGHTA and CDR2 FQGNSA. The V end lost 4 bases, the J end lost 5 bases, and 18 bases lay between the germline ends. This CDR3 is CASSSIFTQGNNSPLHF. CDR3 nucleotides: TGTGCCAGCAGCTCGATCTTCACGCAGGGGAATAATTCACCCCTCCACTTT.

This clonotype appeared a few times. J is TRBJ1-5 and V is TRBV12-3 or TRBV12-4; maybe TRBD1 (5 bases). The length of the CDR3 is 16 residues. Trimming shortened V by 5 bases and J by 0 bases, and 14 bases separated the two germline ends. The CDR3 coding sequence is TGTGCCAGCAGTACCGGGACCCCTTATAGCAATCAGCCCCAGCATTTT. Translating it yields CASSTGTPYSNQPQHF.

The chain combines TRBV7-9 with TRBJ2-1; 12 nucleotides agree with TRBD2. The germline V gene encodes CDR1 SEHNR and CDR2 FQNEAQ (reference sequence). The CDR3 runs 17 residues. Trimming took 5 bases from V and 4 from J; bases not matched to a gene: 9. CDR3 sequence reads: CASSLPLAGGHYNEQFF. The CDR3 DNA is TGTGCCAGCAGCCTACCACTAGCGGGGGGTCATTACAATGAGCAGTTCTTC.

This clonotype was recorded a few times. This chain links TRBV6-6 with TRBJ1-2, with a possible D match to TRBD1 (5 bases). V gave up 6 bases and J gave up 4 bases, with 18 bases separating them. The CDR3 runs to 15 residues. Germline assignment: CDR1 MNHNY and CDR2 SVGAGI (reference sequence). CDR3 in amino acids: CASRWVWEGRYGYTF. The CDR3, as DNA: TGTGCCAGCAGATGGGTCTGGGAGGGACGCTATGGCTACACCTTC.

This clonotype was seen only a few times. J is TRBJ2-1 and V is TRBV5-4, with a tentative D call TRBD2 (5 bases). V lost 4 bases, J lost 6 bases, and 17 bases lay in between. Germline V lookup: CDR1 SGHNT, CDR2 YYREEE (reference sequence). This CDR3 contains 15 residues. The CDR3 DNA is TGTGCCAGCAGCGGTGACACCGGAGGTAGCAATGAGCAGTTCTTC. This translates into CASSGDTGGSNEQFF.

This clonotype was detected a few times. V usage is TRBV2 and J usage is TRBJ1-3; D call uncertain. Germline CDR1 reads SNHLY; CDR2 reads FYNNEI. Trimming cost V 6 bases and J 0 bases, with 15 bases left between them. The CDR3 loop spans 16 amino acids. The CDR3 loop reads CASSPFPSRSGNTIYF. The CDR3 nucleotides read TGTGCCAGCAGCCCCTTCCCGAGCCGCTCTGGAAACACCATATATTTT. The entire variable domain, with the rest obtained from reference TRBV2 and TRBJ1-3, is as follows: EPEVTQTPSHQVTQMGQEVILRCVPISNHLYFYWYRQILGQKVEFLVSFYNNEISEKSEIFDDQFSVERPDGSNFTLKIRSTKLEDSAMYFCASSPFPSRSGNTIYFGEGSWLTVV.

The V and J genes are TRBV7-9 and TRBJ2-4; no firm D call. The CDR3 runs 13 residues. Germline CDR1 reads SEHNR; CDR2 reads FQNEAQ (reference sequence). Trimming removed 1 base at V and 5 bases at J, with 6 bases between. CDR3 DNA: TGTGCCAGCAGCTTAGTACCAGAAAACATTCAGTACTTC. Translating gives CASSLVPENIQYF.

The chain links TRBV27 to TRBJ2-1; 8 positions match TRBD1. This CDR3 comprises 14 residues. Looked up from germline, CDR1 is MNHEY and CDR2 is SMNVEV (reference sequence). Trimming at V came to 5 bases and at J to 8 bases, leaving 8 bases not matched to a gene. This CDR3 reads CASSAIQGEDEQFF. CDR3 sequence (DNA): TGTGCCAGCAGTGCCATACAGGGGGAGGATGAGCAGTTCTTC.

This rearrangement joins TRBV29-1 to TRBJ2-1; possibly TRBD1 for D (6 bases). Germline values: CDR1 SQVTM, CDR2 ANQGSEA. Trimming took off 1 base at V and 2 bases at J, with 12 bases between the two ends. The CDR3 loop spans 15 amino acids. The CDR3 here is CSVEGGPGTYNEQFF. CDR3 DNA: TGCAGCGTTGAAGGGGGGCCAGGAACCTACAATGAGCAGTTCTTC.

J is TRBJ2-7 and V is TRBV4-1; a weak D match, TRBD2 (6 bases). This CDR3 has 14 amino acids. Germline V gene data show CDR1 as MGHRA and CDR2 as YSYEKL. With 1 base removed from V and 2 bases from J, the gap between germline ends came to 9 bases. The CDR3 region has the DNA TGCGCCAGCAGCCAAGCGGAGGGGACCTACGAGCAGTACTTC. It codes for CASSQAEGTYEQYF.

This clonotype showed up just a few times. The gene calls are TRBV6-1 and TRBJ2-7; D is possibly TRBD2 (6 bases). The length of the CDR3 is 15 residues. Germline lookup yields CDR1 MNHNS and CDR2 SASEGT. Trimming pared 2 bases from V and 0 bases from J, leaving 11 bases between. For the CDR3, the DNA is TGTGCCAGCAGTGAAATGGGCGGGACCTCCTACGAGCAGTACTTC. This translates into CASSEMGGTSYEQYF.